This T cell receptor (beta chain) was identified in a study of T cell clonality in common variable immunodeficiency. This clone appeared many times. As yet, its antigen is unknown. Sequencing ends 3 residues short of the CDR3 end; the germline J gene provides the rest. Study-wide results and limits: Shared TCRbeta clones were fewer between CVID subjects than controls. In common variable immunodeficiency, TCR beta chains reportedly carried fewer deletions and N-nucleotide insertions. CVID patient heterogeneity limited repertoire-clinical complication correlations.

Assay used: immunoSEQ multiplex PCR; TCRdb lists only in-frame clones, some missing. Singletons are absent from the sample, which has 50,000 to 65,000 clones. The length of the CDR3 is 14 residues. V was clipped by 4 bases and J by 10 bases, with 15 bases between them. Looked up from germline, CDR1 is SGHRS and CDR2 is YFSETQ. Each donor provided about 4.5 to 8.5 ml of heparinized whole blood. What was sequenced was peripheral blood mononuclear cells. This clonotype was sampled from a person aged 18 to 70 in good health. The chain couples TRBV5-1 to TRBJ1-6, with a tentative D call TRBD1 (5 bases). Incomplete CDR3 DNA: TGCGCCAGCAGCCTGACAGCTCTAGGGTCACCC. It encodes CASSLTALGSP. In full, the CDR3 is CASSLTALGSPLHF.